This passage covers 14 T cell receptor beta chains from one sample sequenced in a study of T cell responses to AZD1222 COVID-19 vaccine. Measured with immunoSEQ multiplex PCR; TCRdb has only the in-frame clones, and not every one. Of some 130,000 clones in the sample, over 75% are singletons; the top ten hold 3% to 4%. The sequences come from peripheral blood, collected on day 0 of AZD1222 vaccination. These receptors were collected from an adult in good health.

This chain links TRBV27 with TRBJ1-1; 8 bases match TRBD1. The V gene's germline CDR1 is MNHEY and CDR2 SMNVEV (reference sequence). The J segment lost 0 bases and the V segment lost 8 bases, leaving 8 bases of the junction unmatched. The CDR3 has 15 amino acids. The DNA of the CDR3 is TGTGCCAGCGGGCGGACAGGGAACATGAACACTGAAGCTTTCTTT. Translated, it gives CASGRTGNMNTEAFF.

This sequence joins TRBV15 and TRBJ1-2; D unclear. Germline CDR1 is LNHNV and CDR2 is YYDKDF (reference sequence). The CDR3 length is 14 residues. The V gene lost 4 bases and the J gene lost 4 bases, with 13 bases spanning the gap. Here the CDR3 reads CATSIGFVAYGYTF. CDR3 DNA sequence: TGTGCCACCAGCATAGGCTTTGTGGCCTATGGCTACACCTTC.

This clone occurred a few times. This chain connects TRBV6-5 to TRBJ1-2; D is unresolved. The germline gives CDR1 MNHEY, CDR2 SVGAGI. This CDR3 has 15 residues. V was cut by 6 bases and J by 0 bases, with 14 bases left in between. CDR3 coding DNA: TGTGCCAGCAGGGATCCACACGGCCCTAACTATGGCTACACCTTC. Translation gives CASRDPHGPNYGYTF.

The CDR3 nucleotides are TGTGCCAGTAGTATCTCAGGGGGCCCTCCCTACGAGCAGTACTTC. Translating gives CASSISGGPPYEQYF. The rearrangement joins TRBV19 to TRBJ2-7; the match to TRBD1 covers 8 bases. Germline lookup yields CDR1 LNHDA and CDR2 SQIVND (reference sequence). CDR3 length: 15 residues. V shed 3 bases, J shed 2 bases, and the junction held 6 bases outside the gene matches.

The chain links TRBV28 to TRBJ1-2; 9 nucleotides line up with TRBD1. The CDR3 is made up of 16 amino acids. The V and J ends lost 2 bases and 3 bases, in that order; junction bases with no gene match: 7. Germline values: CDR1 MDHEN, CDR2 SYDVKM. The chain's CDR3 is CASSLAGTGLYYGYTF. DNA of the CDR3: TGTGCCAGCAGTTTAGCCGGGACAGGGTTGTACTATGGCTACACCTTC.

J is TRBJ2-1 and V is TRBV11-3; the D is unclear. Germline V gene data show CDR1 as SGHNT and CDR2 as YENEEA. The CDR3 sequence is 15 residues long. Trimming shortened V by 4 bases and J by 3 bases, and 13 bases separated the two germline ends. CDR3 coding DNA: TGTGCCAGCAGCTCACAGATAACTGGCTACAATGAGCAGTTCTTC. It encodes CASSSQITGYNEQFF.

CDR3 amino acids: CSASGDRDRGGYEQYF. In nucleotides, the CDR3 is TGCAGTGCTAGTGGGGACAGGGACAGGGGAGGATACGAGCAGTACTTC. J is TRBJ2-7 and V is TRBV20-1; 10 bases agree with TRBD1. Germline V gene sequence: CDR1 DFQATT, CDR2 SNEGSKA (reference sequence). CDR3 length: 16 residues. V shed 3 bases and J 4 bases; nucleotides not matched to a gene: 12.

The genes are TRBV7-2 and TRBJ1-6, with D possibly matching TRBD1 (5 bases). CDR1 and CDR2 (germline): SGHTA, FQGNSA. This CDR3 has 19 amino acids. V was cut by 3 bases and J by 0 bases, with 18 bases left in between. The DNA of the CDR3 is TGTGCCAGCAGCTTGCGGGACTTTCCAGGGAGCTCCTATAATTCACCCCTCCACTTT. This codes for CASSLRDFPGSSYNSPLHF.

J is TRBJ1-4 and V is TRBV7-9, with D possibly being TRBD1 (5 bases). CDR1 and CDR2 (germline): SEHNR, FQNEAQ (reference sequence). Trimming removed 4 bases at V and 7 bases at J, with 13 bases between. The CDR3 contains 14 residues. For the CDR3, the DNA is TGTGCCAGCAGCTCGGGGACGGCAGTTGAAAAACTGTTTTTT. This sequence encodes CASSSGTAVEKLFF.

This chain joins TRBV11-3 and TRBJ1-1; TRBD1 matches at 8 bases. The CDR3 extends over 16 amino acids. The germline CDR1 and CDR2 sequences are SGHNT and YENEEA. With V trimmed by 1 base and J by 5 bases, 9 bases remained unmatched. The CDR3 loop reads CASSLGVQGGLTEAFF. CDR3 DNA sequence: TGTGCCAGCAGCTTAGGAGTACAGGGGGGCTTAACTGAAGCTTTCTTT. Drawing the rest from reference TRBV11-3 and TRBJ1-1, the complete variable domain is EAGVVQSPRYKIIEKKQPVAFWCNPISGHNTLYWYLQNLGQGPELLIRYENEEAVDDSQLPKDRFSAERLKGVDSTLKIQPAELGDSAVYLCASSLGVQGGLTEAFFGQGTRLTVV.

The rearrangement uses TRBV18 and TRBJ2-3; perhaps TRBD2 as D (5 bases). V lost 3 bases to trimming and J lost 5 bases, with 18 bases between them. Germline CDR1 reads KGHSH; CDR2 reads LQKENI. The CDR3 is made up of 16 amino acids. Here the CDR3 DNA reads TGTGCCAGCTCACCGCTTGGAGGTGCGATGGTAGATACGCAGTATTTT. Protein product: CASSPLGGAMVDTQYF. Filled out from reference TRBV18 and TRBJ2-3, the complete variable domain reads NAGVMQNPRHLVRRRGQEARLRCSPMKGHSHVYWYRQLPEEGLKFMVYLQKENIIDESGMPKERFSAEFPKEGPSILRIQQVVRGDSAAYFCASSPLGGAMVDTQYFGPGTRLTVL.

V gene TRBV29-1 combines with J gene TRBJ1-1, with D uncertain. Germline values: CDR1 SQVTM, CDR2 ANQGSEA. V lost 1 base and J lost 1, with 7 bases in between. CDR3 length: 13 amino acids. The chain's CDR3 is CSVEGQPNTEAFF. Written as DNA, the CDR3 is TGCAGCGTTGAAGGCCAGCCGAACACTGAAGCTTTCTTT.

This chain joins TRBV7-8 and TRBJ2-3, with TRBD2 matching over 15 bases. The CDR3 length is 16 residues. J was trimmed by 8 bases and V by 6 bases; bases with no gene match: 9. Germline-derived CDR1 and CDR2 are SGHVS and FQNEAQ. CDR3 residues: CASRAGTSGGRVTQYF. DNA of the CDR3: TGTGCCAGCAGGGCCGGGACTAGCGGGGGGAGGGTTACGCAGTATTTT.

This clone was observed a handful of times. This chain's CDR3 is CASSLPLVAPLNEQFF. CDR3 nucleotides: TGTGCCAGCAGCTTGCCCCTGGTGGCTCCTCTTAATGAGCAGTTCTTC. The chain employs TRBV5-4 and TRBJ2-1; D is unresolved. With 1 base removed from V and 7 bases from J, the gap between germline ends came to 18 bases. In germline, CDR1 is SGHNT, CDR2 YYREEE (reference sequence). This CDR3 has 16 residues.